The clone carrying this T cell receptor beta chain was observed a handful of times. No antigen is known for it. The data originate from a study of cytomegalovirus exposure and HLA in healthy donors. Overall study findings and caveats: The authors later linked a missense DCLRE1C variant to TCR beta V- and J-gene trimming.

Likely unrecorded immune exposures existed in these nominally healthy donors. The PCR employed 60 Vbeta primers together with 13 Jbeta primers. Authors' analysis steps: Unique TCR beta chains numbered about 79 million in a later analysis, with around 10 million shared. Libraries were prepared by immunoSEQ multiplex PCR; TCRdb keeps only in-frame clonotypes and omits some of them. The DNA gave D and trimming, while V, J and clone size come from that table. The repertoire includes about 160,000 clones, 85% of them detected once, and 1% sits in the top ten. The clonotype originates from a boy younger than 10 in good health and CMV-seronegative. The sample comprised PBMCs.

In DNA, the CDR3 is TGTGCCTGGAGTGTGACTAGCGGGGGGGCAAAAGATACGCAGTATTTT. Its translation: CAWSVTSGGAKDTQYF. The V call is TRBV30, the J call TRBJ2-3, with 14 nucleotides matching TRBD2. CDR1 is GTSNPN, CDR2 SVGIG, per germline (reference sequence). The length of the CDR3 is 16 residues. With 0 bases clipped from V and 5 bases from J, the junction kept 4 bases outside the gene matches.